Shown below are 6 T cell receptor beta chains from a single sample sequenced in a study of cytomegalovirus exposure and HLA in healthy donors. The primer mix had 60 Vbeta and 13 Jbeta primers. Method: immunoSEQ multiplex PCR; TCRdb's copy keeps in-frame clones and lacks some. Of 100,000 to 150,000 clones in the sample, approximately 78% were seen once. Sequenced: PBMCs. The receptors stem from a human donor in good health.

The chain joins TRBV19 to TRBJ2-7, with TRBD2 matching over 7 bases. Germline CDR1 and CDR2: LNHDA and SQIVND (reference sequence). The trim removed 3 bases at V and 0 bases at J, leaving 2 bases unmatched. This CDR3 region has 14 residues. CDR3 bases: TGTGCCAGTAGTATTTCTAGCGGCTCCTACGAGCAGTACTTC. It is translated as CASSISSGSYEQYF.

This clone turned up a few times. The CDR3 bases are TGCAGCGTCGCCTGGGACAGGGGTGGAAAACTGTTTTTT. This encodes CSVAWDRGGKLFF. The chain combines TRBV29-1 with TRBJ1-4; 10 positions agree with TRBD1. The CDR3 extends over 13 amino acids. Germline V lookup: CDR1 SQVTM, CDR2 ANQGSEA. The V segment lost 6 bases and the J segment 10 bases; nucleotides outside the gene matches: 8. Using reference TRBV29-1 and TRBJ1-4 for the parts outside the CDR3, the full variable domain is SAVISQKPSRDICQRGTSLTIQCQVDSQVTMMFWYRQQPGQSLTLIATANQGSEATYESGFVIDKFPISRPNLTFSTLTVSNMSPEDSSIYLCSVAWDRGGKLFFGSGTQLSVL.

V gene TRBV9 combines with J gene TRBJ2-2; D is unclear. Germline CDR1 is SGDLS and CDR2 is YYNGEE. V lost 0 bases, J lost 4 bases, and 4 bases lay in between. The CDR3 is made up of 13 amino acids. CDR3 bases: TGTGCCAGCAGCGTAGCTACCACCGGGGAGCTGTTTTTT. It translates to CASSVATTGELFF.

The chain links TRBV6-1 to TRBJ2-7, with D maybe TRBD1 (6 bases). Per germline, CDR1 MNHNS and CDR2 SASEGT. CDR3 size: 14 residues. The V gene lost 7 bases and the J gene lost 0 bases, with 13 bases spanning the gap. CDR3 sequence reads: CASTEGGVSYEQYF. The CDR3 DNA follows: TGTGCCAGCACCGAAGGGGGAGTCTCCTACGAGCAGTACTTC.

The gene calls are TRBV7-9 and TRBJ1-3, with TRBD1 matching over 11 bases. Germline V gives CDR1 SEHNR, CDR2 FQNEAQ (reference sequence). There are 16 residues in the CDR3. Unmatched junction bases numbered 3, after V lost 5 bases and J lost 0 bases. The CDR3 DNA reads as TGTGCCAGCAGCGACGGGACAGGGGGCTCTGGAAACACCATATATTTT. Translating it yields CASSDGTGGSGNTIYF.

The table lists this clone with a few counts. The J gene is TRBJ1-1, the V gene TRBV7-9; D perhaps matches TRBD1 (6 bases). Germline-derived CDR1 and CDR2 are SEHNR and FQNEAQ (reference sequence). This CDR3 comprises 15 residues. V lost 5 bases and J 1 base, leaving 14 bases between the germline ends. In DNA, the CDR3 is TGTGCCAGCAGCCCGTGGGGGCAGCAGAACACTGAAGCTTTCTTT. Its translation: CASSPWGQQNTEAFF. The full variable domain, in which reference TRBV7-9 and TRBJ1-1 provide the parts outside the CDR3, is DTGVSQNPRHKITKRGQNVTFRCDPISEHNRLYWYRQTLGQGPEFLTYFQNEAQLEKSRLLSDRFSAERPKGSFSTLEIQRTEQGDSAMYLCASSPWGQQNTEAFFGQGTRLTVV.